The text below deals with one T cell receptor (beta chain). What it binds is not known. Treatment meaning: oral pan-JAK inhibitor, 5-10 mg twice daily. The data are from a study of CD8+ T cells in alopecia areata. Study-wide context: A regimen of oral tofacitinib, 5 to 10 mg twice daily, was given to treated patients. General study findings and limits: TCR sharing was clearer in mice than between patients, perhaps partly owing to patient HLA diversity. Administration of tofacitinib significantly diminished scalp clonality and expanded CD8+ clones within the top 100.

It was cDNA, reverse transcribed from extracted RNA, that served as the sequencing template. Profiling relied on immunoSEQ multiplex PCR, and the TCRdb table lists in-frame clones only, not all of them. The sample lists some 200,000 clones, roughly 60% occurring once. The specimen comprised CD4+ T cells sorted from blood, sampled at week 24, from a patient treated with tofacitinib. This clonotype was obtained from a human donor with alopecia areata.

The CDR3 DNA sequence: TGTGCCAGTAACCCCCGGACCGGACAGGGCCAGCGCAGGGGGGCCAACGTCCTGACTTTC. It is translated as CASNPRTGQGQRRGANVLTF. The chain has TRBV19 and TRBJ2-6, with 8 bases aligning to TRBD1. CDR3 size: 20 residues. The germline V gene encodes CDR1 LNHDA and CDR2 SQIVND (reference sequence). Unmatched junction bases numbered 21, after V lost 7 bases and J lost 4 bases.